A selection of T cell receptor beta chains follows, all from one sample in a study of beta chain features in type 1 diabetes. This table comes from immunoSEQ multiplex PCR, and its TCRdb copy is limited to in-frame clones, with some not included. Here the sample spans 640,000 or so clones, about an eighth being singletons. The sample comprised naive CD4+ T cells from blood. The source of these receptors is a man younger than 35 with type 1 diabetes. Both conserved end residues are part of each CDR3. Each record gives: D gene, V gene, clone size, J gene, CDR3 protein, CDR3 DNA. A D gene is named only where the DNA matches it firmly. Size tells how often a clone was seen (once, few, many) or the class of an expanded clone, and some rows leave it out.

d_gene: .; v_gene: TRBV7-2; abundance: few; j_gene: TRBJ2-5; CDR3aa: CASSPDPATQYF; CDR3nt: TGTGCCAGCAGCCCAGACCCGGCGACCCAGTACTTC
d_gene: .; v_gene: TRBV2; abundance: .; j_gene: TRBJ1-6; CDR3aa: CASLSDGRSPLHF; CDR3nt: TGTGCCAGCCTAAGTGATGGGAGGTCACCCCTCCACTTT
d_gene: .; v_gene: TRBV18; abundance: few; j_gene: TRBJ1-2; CDR3aa: CASSQGYGYTF; CDR3nt: TGTGCCAGCTCACAGGGCTATGGCTACACCTTC
d_gene: .; v_gene: TRBV5-5; abundance: .; j_gene: TRBJ2-5; CDR3aa: CASNTGFETQYF; CDR3nt: TGTGCCAGCAACACAGGTTTCGAGACCCAGTACTTC
d_gene: .; v_gene: TRBV30; abundance: few; j_gene: TRBJ1-1; CDR3aa: CAWSRGSTEAFF; CDR3nt: TGTGCCTGGAGTCGGGGAAGCACTGAAGCTTTCTTT
d_gene: TRBD2; v_gene: TRBV9; abundance: .; j_gene: TRBJ2-1; CDR3aa: CASSLDLSGRGKQFF; CDR3nt: TGTGCCAGCAGCCTGGACCTTAGCGGGAGGGGTAAGCAGTTCTTC
d_gene: .; v_gene: TRBV4-2; abundance: few; j_gene: TRBJ2-7; CDR3aa: CASSQDRADYEQYF; CDR3nt: TGTGCCAGCAGCCAAGATAGGGCAGACTACGAGCAGTACTTC
d_gene: .; v_gene: TRBV2; abundance: .; j_gene: TRBJ1-4; CDR3aa: CASKQRPGPPWGEKLFF; CDR3nt: TGTGCCAGCAAACAACGCCCGGGTCCTCCTTGGGGTGAAAAACTGTTTTTT
d_gene: TRBD2; v_gene: TRBV18; abundance: few; j_gene: TRBJ2-1; CDR3aa: CASSPLTAGGENEQFF; CDR3nt: TGTGCCAGCTCACCACTCACAGCGGGAGGGGAAAATGAGCAGTTCTTC
d_gene: TRBD2; v_gene: TRBV18; abundance: .; j_gene: TRBJ2-6; CDR3aa: CASSPRGDSGANVLTF; CDR3nt: TGTGCCAGCTCACCTCGGGGGGATTCCGGGGCCAACGTCCTGACTTTC
d_gene: .; v_gene: TRBV14; abundance: .; j_gene: TRBJ2-6; CDR3aa: CASSQTGANVLTF; CDR3nt: TGTGCCAGCAGCCAAACTGGGGCCAACGTCCTGACTTTC
d_gene: .; v_gene: TRBV15; abundance: few; j_gene: TRBJ2-3; CDR3aa: CATSRDRGTDTQYF; CDR3nt: TGTGCCACCAGCAGAGATAGGGGGACAGATACGCAGTATTTT
d_gene: TRBD2; v_gene: TRBV9; abundance: .; j_gene: TRBJ2-2; CDR3aa: CASSPTSGRGTGELFF; CDR3nt: TGTGCCAGCAGCCCCACTAGCGGGAGGGGCACCGGGGAGCTGTTTTTT